Listed below are T cell receptor beta chains from one sample, sequenced in a study of cytomegalovirus exposure and HLA in healthy donors. The assay was immunoSEQ multiplex PCR, and TCRdb's table has in-frame clones only and misses some. The repertoire consists of more than 90,000 clones, with approximately 78% occurring once and the leading ten covering roughly 0.71%. Sequenced: PBMCs. These receptors were obtained from a woman in her sixties in good health and CMV-seronegative. The CDR3 runs from the conserved cysteine through the conserved F or W. The order of the fields is V gene, D gene, clone size, CDR3 length, J gene, CDR3 DNA, CDR3 protein. D genes are given only for firm matches. Where a row states a size, it is once, few, many or the class of an expanded clone; other rows omit it.

TRBV10-1	.	once	14	TRBJ2-7	TGCGCCAGCAGCCCCGGGACTCCCTCCTACGAGCAGTACTTC	CASSPGTPSYEQYF
TRBV6-5	.	.	12	TRBJ2-2	TGTGCCAGCTGGGCCCACACCGGGGAGCTGTTTTTT	CASWAHTGELFF
TRBV5-4	TRBD2	.	13	TRBJ2-1	TGTGCCAGCAGCCCCGGGGGGGACAATGAGCAGTTCTTC	CASSPGGDNEQFF
TRBV5-1	.	.	13	TRBJ1-1	TGCGCCAGCAGGCCTCGGTCGGACACTGAAGCTTTCTTT	CASRPRSDTEAFF
TRBV7-2	.	few	13	TRBJ2-7	TGTGCCAGCAGCTTAGCGGAGACCTACGAGCAGTACTTC	CASSLAETYEQYF
TRBV7-2	.	.	14	TRBJ2-5	TGTGCCAGCAGCTTAGCGAGAGGAGGAGAGACCCAGTACTTC	CASSLARGGETQYF
TRBV5-1	TRBD1	.	15	TRBJ1-1	TGCGCCAGCAGCCAAGCCCAGGGGGGGAACACTGAAGCTTTCTTT	CASSQAQGGNTEAFF
TRBV5-1	.	few	14	TRBJ1-1	TGCGCCAGCAGCTTGGGACAGACGAACACTGAAGCTTTCTTT	CASSLGQTNTEAFF
TRBV30	TRBD2	.	18	TRBJ2-5	TGTGCCTGGACGAGGGGAGGGACTAGCGGGATCGGGTTGGAGACCCAGTACTTC	CAWTRGGTSGIGLETQYF
TRBV18	TRBD1	.	16	TRBJ1-1	TGTGCCAGCTCACCCGGGACAGGGGGAATGAACACTGAAGCTTTCTTT	CASSPGTGGMNTEAFF
TRBV7-9	TRBD1	.	14	TRBJ2-5	TGTGCCAGCAGCCCCACAGGGGTCCAAGAGACCCAGTACTTC	CASSPTGVQETQYF
TRBV28	TRBD2	.	15	TRBJ2-7	TGTGCCAGCAGTCCCGGAACCGGGACTATTTACGAGCAGTACTTC	CASSPGTGTIYEQYF
TRBV7-2	TRBD2	.	18	TRBJ2-1	TGTGCCAGCAGCCTAGGACTCATTAGCGGGAGGCTTTACAATGAGCAGTTCTTC	CASSLGLISGRLYNEQFF
TRBV7-2	TRBD2	.	15	TRBJ2-5	TGTGCCAGCATGACGGGACTAGCGGGAGCGGAGACCCAGTACTTC	CASMTGLAGAETQYF
TRBV2	.	once	14	TRBJ2-1	TGTGCCAGCAGTAAAAGGCAGGAAGGATCCGAGCAGTTCTTC	CASSKRQEGSEQFF
TRBV6-1	TRBD2	few	15	TRBJ2-1	TGTGCCAGCAGCCGCTCGGCGGGAGGGCCTAATGAGCAGTTCTTC	CASSRSAGGPNEQFF
TRBV19	.	.	13	TRBJ2-5	TGTGCCAGTAGTTCTCCAGGCCAAGAGACCCAGTACTTC	CASSSPGQETQYF
TRBV9	TRBD2	.	15	TRBJ2-2	TGTGCCAGCAGCGTAGGGACTAGTAACACCGGGGAGCTGTTTTTT	CASSVGTSNTGELFF
TRBV18	.	.	17	TRBJ1-1	TGTGCCAGCTCACCACGGTGGGGGGGGCAAGGGCCCACTGAAGCTTTCTTT	CASSPRWGGQGPTEAFF
TRBV5-4	.	.	16	TRBJ1-3	TGTGCCAGCAGCTTGGATTCAGGGACACCTGGAAACACCATATATTTT	CASSLDSGTPGNTIYF
TRBV30	.	.	14	TRBJ2-7	TGTGCCTGGAGTGTACGACGCGGTTGGGACGAGCAGTACTTC	CAWSVRRGWDEQYF
TRBV9	.	once	13	TRBJ1-2	TGTGCCAGCAGCGTAGACAGAGACTATGGCTACACCTTC	CASSVDRDYGYTF
TRBV7-2	.	.	15	TRBJ1-3	TGTGCCAGCAGCTTAGAAGCAGGGTTTGGAAACACCATATATTTT	CASSLEAGFGNTIYF
TRBV5-6	TRBD1	.	11	TRBJ1-1	TGTGCCAGGAAGGGGGCGGGTGAAGCTTTCTTT	CARKGAGEAFF
TRBV9	.	.	12	TRBJ1-6	TGTGCCAGCAGCGAACAGGGTTCACCCCTCCACTTT	CASSEQGSPLHF
TRBV6-6	.	.	15	TRBJ1-1	TGTGCCAGCAGTTACTCAATGACACTCAACACTGAAGCTTTCTTT	CASSYSMTLNTEAFF
TRBV7-9	.	once	14	TRBJ1-2	TGTGCCAGCAGCCCCCAAGACAGCACTTATGGCTACACCTTC	CASSPQDSTYGYTF
TRBV5-4	.	.	14	TRBJ2-5	TGTGCCAGCAGCTACCTCGGGAACCAAGAGACCCAGTACTTC	CASSYLGNQETQYF
TRBV25-1	.	.	13	TRBJ1-2	TGTGCCAGCGGGGACACCAATACATATGGCTACACCTTC	CASGDTNTYGYTF